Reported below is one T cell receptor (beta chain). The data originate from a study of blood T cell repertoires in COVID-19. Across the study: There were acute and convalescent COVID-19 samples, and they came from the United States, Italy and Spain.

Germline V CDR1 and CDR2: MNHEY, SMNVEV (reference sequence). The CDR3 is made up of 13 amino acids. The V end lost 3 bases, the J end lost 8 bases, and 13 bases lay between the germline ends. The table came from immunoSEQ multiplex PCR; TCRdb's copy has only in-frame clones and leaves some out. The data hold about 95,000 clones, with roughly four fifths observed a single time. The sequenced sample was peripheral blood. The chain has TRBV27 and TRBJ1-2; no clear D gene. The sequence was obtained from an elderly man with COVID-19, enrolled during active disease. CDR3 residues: CASSLGRAGGYTF. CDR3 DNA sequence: TGTGCCAGCAGTTTGGGGAGGGCCGGGGGCTACACCTTC.